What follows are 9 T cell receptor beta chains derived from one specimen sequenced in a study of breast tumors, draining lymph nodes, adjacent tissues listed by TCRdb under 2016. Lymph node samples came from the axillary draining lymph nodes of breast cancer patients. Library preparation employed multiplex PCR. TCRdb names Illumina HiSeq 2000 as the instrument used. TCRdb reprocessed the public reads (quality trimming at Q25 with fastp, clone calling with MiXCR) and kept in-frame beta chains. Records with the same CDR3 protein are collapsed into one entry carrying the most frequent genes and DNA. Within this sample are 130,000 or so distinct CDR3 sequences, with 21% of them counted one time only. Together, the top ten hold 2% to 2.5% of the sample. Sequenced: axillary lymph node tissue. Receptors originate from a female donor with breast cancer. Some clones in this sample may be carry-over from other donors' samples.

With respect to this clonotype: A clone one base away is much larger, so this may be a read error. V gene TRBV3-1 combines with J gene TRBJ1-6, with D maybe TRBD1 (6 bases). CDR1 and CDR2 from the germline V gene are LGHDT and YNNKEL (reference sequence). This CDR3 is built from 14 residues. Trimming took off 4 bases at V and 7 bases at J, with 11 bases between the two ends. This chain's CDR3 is CASSLQDSNSPLHF. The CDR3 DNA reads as TGTGCCAGCAGCCTCCAGGACAGCAATTCACCCCTCCACTTT.

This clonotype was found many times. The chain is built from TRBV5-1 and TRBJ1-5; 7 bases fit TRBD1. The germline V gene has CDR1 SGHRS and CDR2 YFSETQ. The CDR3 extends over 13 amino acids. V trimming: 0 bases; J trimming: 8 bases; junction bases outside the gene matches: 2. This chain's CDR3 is CASSLGRGEPQHF. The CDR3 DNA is TGCGCCAGCAGCTTGGGCAGGGGGGAGCCCCAGCATTTT. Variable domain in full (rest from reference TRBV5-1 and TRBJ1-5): KAGVTQTPRYLIKTRGQQVTLSCSPISGHRSVSWYQQTPGQGLQFLFEYFSETQRNKGNFPGRFSGRQFSNSRSEMNVSTLELGDSALYLCASSLGRGEPQHFGDGTRLSIL.

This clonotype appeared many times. CDR3: CASRKLVGELFF. The CDR3 nucleotides are TGTGCCAGCCGGAAACTCGTCGGGGAGCTGTTTTTT. The chain carries TRBV11-2 and TRBJ2-2; D is unclear. The CDR3 extends over 12 amino acids. Trimming removed 8 bases from V and 7 bases from J, with 11 bases in between. Germline lookup yields CDR1 SGHAT and CDR2 FQNNGV. The complete variable domain, with remaining parts taken from reference TRBV11-2 and TRBJ2-2, reads EAGVAQSPRYKIIEKRQSVAFWCNPISGHATLYWYQQILGQGPKLLIQFQNNGVVDDSQLPKDRFSAERLKGVDSTLKIQPAKLEDSAVYLCASRKLVGELFFGEGSRLTVL.

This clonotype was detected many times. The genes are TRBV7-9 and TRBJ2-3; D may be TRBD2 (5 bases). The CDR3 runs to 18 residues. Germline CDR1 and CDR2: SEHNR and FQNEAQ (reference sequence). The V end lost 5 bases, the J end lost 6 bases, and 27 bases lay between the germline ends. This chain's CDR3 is CASSDNDPGTGDLDTQYF. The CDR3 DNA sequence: TGTGCCAGCAGCGACAACGACCCGGGAACCGGAGACCTGGATACGCAGTATTTT.

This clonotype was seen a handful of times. DNA for the CDR3: TGTGCCAGCACCCCGAGGGCGGACTATGGCTACACCTTC. Translation: CASTPRADYGYTF. This chain links TRBV6-5 with TRBJ1-2; no clear D. The CDR3 consists of 13 residues. Trimming stripped 7 bases from V and 3 bases from J, with 12 bases between. Germline CDR1 MNHEY, CDR2 SVGAGI.

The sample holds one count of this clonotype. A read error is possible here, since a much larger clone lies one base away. The CDR3 DNA is TGTGCCATCAGTGAGAGGATCGGCCCAGGGGTAGGGCAGCCCCAGCATTTT. Translation: CAISERIGPGVGQPQHF. The rearrangement links TRBV10-3 to TRBJ1-5; possibly TRBD1 for D (6 bases). The germline V gene encodes CDR1 ENHRY and CDR2 SYGVKD. V dropped 2 bases and J dropped 7 bases, with 21 bases sitting between them. The CDR3 contains 17 residues.

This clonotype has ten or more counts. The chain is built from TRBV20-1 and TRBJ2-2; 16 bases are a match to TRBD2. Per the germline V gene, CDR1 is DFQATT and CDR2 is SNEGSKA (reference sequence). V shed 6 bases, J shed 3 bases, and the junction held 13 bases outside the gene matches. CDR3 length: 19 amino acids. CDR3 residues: CSASGTSGRGASYTGELFF. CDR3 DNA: TGCAGTGCGTCGGGGACTAGCGGGAGGGGGGCCAGTTACACCGGGGAGCTGTTTTTT.

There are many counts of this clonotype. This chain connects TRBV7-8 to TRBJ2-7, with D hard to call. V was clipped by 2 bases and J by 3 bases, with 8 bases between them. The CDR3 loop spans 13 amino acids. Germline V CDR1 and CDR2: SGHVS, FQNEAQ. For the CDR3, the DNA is TGTGCCAGCAGCTTATCCAAGGGCTACGAGCAGTACTTC. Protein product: CASSLSKGYEQYF.

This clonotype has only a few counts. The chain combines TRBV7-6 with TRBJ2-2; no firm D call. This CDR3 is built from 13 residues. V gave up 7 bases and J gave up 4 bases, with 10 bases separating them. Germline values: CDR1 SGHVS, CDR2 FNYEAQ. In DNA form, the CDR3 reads TGTGCCAGCATTATAGGGCTCACCGGGGAGCTGTTTTTT. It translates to CASIIGLTGELFF. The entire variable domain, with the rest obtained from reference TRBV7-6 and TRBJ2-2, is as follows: GAGVSQSPRYKVTKRGQDVALRCDPISGHVSLYWYRQALGQGPEFLTYFNYEAQQDKSGLPNDRFSAERPEGSISTLTIQRTEQRDSAMYRCASIIGLTGELFFGEGSRLTVL.